The rows below give T cell receptor beta chains drawn from one sample of a study of blood T cell repertoires in COVID-19. Only in-frame clones appear in the TCRdb table, and some are missing; sequencing was by immunoSEQ multiplex PCR. The top ten hold about 8.9% of the sample, which has approximately 230,000 clones, just under 85% seen once. The sequenced material came from peripheral blood. These receptor sequences come from a man at least 80 years old with acute or convalescent COVID-19. Each CDR3 is given with its conserved first and last residue. The order of the fields is V gene, D gene, J gene, CDR3 length, clone size, CDR3 DNA, CDR3 protein. D genes are given only for firm matches. Only part of the rows carry a size: once, few, many, or a class if the clone is expanded.

TRBV5-5	TRBD1	TRBJ2-5	14	NA	TGTGCCAGCAGCTTGGGGACAGGGCGCGAGACCCAGTACTTC	CASSLGTGRETQYF
TRBV18	TRBD2	TRBJ2-7	16	NA	TGTGCCAGCTCACCTTCTAGCGGGTATCTTTCCTACGAGCAGTACTTC	CASSPSSGYLSYEQYF
TRBV5-6	NA	TRBJ1-1	12	NA	TGTGCCAGCAGCTTGGCCGGGTTTGAAGCTTTCTTT	CASSLAGFEAFF
TRBV18	NA	TRBJ1-5	13	few	TGTGCCAGCTCACCAGGGGGGGGTCAGCCCCAGCATTTT	CASSPGGGQPQHF
TRBV30	NA	TRBJ2-4	15	NA	TGTGCCTGGAGCCTGGGGGGTTCGGCCAAAAACATTCAGTACTTC	CAWSLGGSAKNIQYF
TRBV6-1	TRBD1	TRBJ1-5	16	NA	TGTGCCAGCAGTGAAGCTTGGACAGGGGCAAATCAGCCCCAGCATTTT	CASSEAWTGANQPQHF
TRBV19	NA	TRBJ2-7	15	NA	TGTGCCAGTAGTATAACGGCGGCAGGGCTTTACGAGCAGTACTTC	CASSITAAGLYEQYF
TRBV29-1	NA	TRBJ2-6	14	NA	TGCAGCGCCAAACCGGGCTCTGGGGCCAACGTCCTGACTTTC	CSAKPGSGANVLTF
TRBV18	NA	TRBJ1-1	15	few	TGTGCCAGCTCACCTGCTTTGGCACAGAACACTGAAGCTTTCTTT	CASSPALAQNTEAFF
TRBV30	NA	TRBJ1-2	11	few	TGTGCCTGGAGTGTCTCTAGCCGCTACACCTTC	CAWSVSSRYTF
TRBV6-5	NA	TRBJ2-1	13	NA	TGTGCCAGCAGTTCAGAGGCTTGGAATGAGCAGTTCTTC	CASSSEAWNEQFF
TRBV29-1	NA	TRBJ1-6	12	once	TGCAGCGTTTGGACATCGGGGGAACCCCTCCACTTT	CSVWTSGEPLHF